Detailed here is one TCR beta chain. These data belong to a study of long-term antiretroviral therapy in people with HIV. Prior to DNA extraction, the samples held about 0.9-11 million cryopreserved PBMC. With 0 bases clipped from V and 9 bases from J, the junction kept 7 bases outside the gene matches. CDR1 LNHDA and CDR2 SQIVND come from the germline V gene (reference sequence). The CDR3 totals 16 residues. The assay, immunoSEQ v3.0, was run at survey level. Some clones are missing from TCRdb's copy, which holds only in-frame ones; the method was immunoSEQ multiplex PCR. The table includes more than 15,000 clones, roughly 94% detected once.

The specimen was unsorted PBMCs, collected nearly 6.5 years after starting antiretroviral therapy. This sequence joins TRBV19 and TRBJ2-7; 14 bases align to TRBD2. The sequence was collected from a woman in her fifties or sixties with HIV. The CDR3 coding sequence is TGTGCCAGTAGTATAGATTGGACTAGCGGGAGGTTCGGGCAGTACTTC. Protein sequence: CASSIDWTSGRFGQYF.